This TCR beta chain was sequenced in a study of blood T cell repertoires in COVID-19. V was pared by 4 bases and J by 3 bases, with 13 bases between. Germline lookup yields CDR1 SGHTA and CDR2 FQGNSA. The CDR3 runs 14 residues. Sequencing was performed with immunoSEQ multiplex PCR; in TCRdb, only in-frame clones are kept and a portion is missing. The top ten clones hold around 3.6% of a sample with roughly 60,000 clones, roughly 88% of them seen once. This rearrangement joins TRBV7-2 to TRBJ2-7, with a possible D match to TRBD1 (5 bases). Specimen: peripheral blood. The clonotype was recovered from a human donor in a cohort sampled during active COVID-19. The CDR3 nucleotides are TGTGCCAGCAGCTCCGCAGGGAACCGCTACGAGCAGTACTTC. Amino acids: CASSSAGNRYEQYF.